This is a list of T cell receptor beta chains from one sample in a study of blood T cells in healthy people across ages. From the 5' RACE reads, TCRdb called clonotypes with MiXCR, one entry per CDR3 protein. The sample yields over 1.5 million distinct CDR3 sequences, around half seen once. The sequencing input was blood. Source of these receptors: a woman between 35 and 50 years old in good health. CDR3s include the opening cysteine and the closing phenylalanine or tryptophan. D genes are given only for firm matches. Clone size is given for some rows only: seen once, a few or many times, or a class if the clone is expanded.

D gene: TRBD1; V gene: TRBV5-1; clone size: NA; J gene: TRBJ2-6; CDR3 protein: CASSPRDRGLLSGANVLTF; CDR3 DNA: TGCGCCAGCAGCCCAAGGGACAGGGGGCTTCTTTCTGGGGCCAACGTCCTGACTTTC
D gene: NA; V gene: TRBV29-1; clone size: NA; J gene: TRBJ2-7; CDR3 protein: CSVDGGETGVGYEQYF; CDR3 DNA: TGCAGCGTTGATGGGGGAGAAACGGGGGTGGGCTACGAGCAGTACTTC
D gene: TRBD2; V gene: TRBV6-2/TRBV6-3; clone size: few; J gene: TRBJ2-3; CDR3 protein: CASQDTSGGTDTQYF; CDR3 DNA: TGTGCCAGCCAAGATACTAGCGGGGGCACAGATACGCAGTATTTT
D gene: TRBD1; V gene: TRBV29-1; clone size: NA; J gene: TRBJ2-7; CDR3 protein: CSVDTGVYEQYF; CDR3 DNA: TGCAGCGTTGACACAGGGGTCTACGAGCAGTACTTC
D gene: TRBD1; V gene: TRBV6-6; clone size: NA; J gene: TRBJ1-2; CDR3 protein: CASIKLRDRAVGYTF; CDR3 DNA: TGTGCCAGTATCAAGCTGCGGGACAGGGCTGTAGGCTACACCTTC
D gene: TRBD2; V gene: TRBV28; clone size: NA; J gene: TRBJ2-5; CDR3 protein: CASSPYLAGERETQYF; CDR3 DNA: TGTGCCAGCAGTCCCTACCTAGCGGGGGAGAGGGAGACCCAGTACTTC
D gene: NA; V gene: TRBV20-1; clone size: NA; J gene: TRBJ1-5; CDR3 protein: CSARFLRGSYQPQHF; CDR3 DNA: TGCAGTGCTAGGTTTCTGCGGGGCAGCTATCAGCCCCAGCATTTT
D gene: TRBD2; V gene: TRBV20-1; clone size: few; J gene: TRBJ2-3; CDR3 protein: CSATPGSGGPHSSTDTQYF; CDR3 DNA: TGCAGTGCTACCCCGGGTAGCGGGGGACCACATTCTAGCACAGATACGCAGTATTTT
D gene: NA; V gene: TRBV29-1; clone size: NA; J gene: TRBJ2-7; CDR3 protein: CSERQSYEQYF; CDR3 DNA: TGCAGCGAAAGGCAGAGCTACGAGCAGTACTTC
D gene: NA; V gene: TRBV11-2; clone size: once; J gene: TRBJ2-1; CDR3 protein: CAVIKVRGQGNEQFF; CDR3 DNA: TGTGCCGTTATCAAAGTGAGGGGTCAGGGCAATGAGCAGTTCTTC
D gene: NA; V gene: TRBV20-1; clone size: NA; J gene: TRBJ2-1; CDR3 protein: CSAIGRATPYNEQFF; CDR3 DNA: TGCAGTGCTATCGGGCGGGCCACACCCTACAATGAGCAGTTCTTC
D gene: TRBD1; V gene: TRBV15; clone size: NA; J gene: TRBJ2-7; CDR3 protein: CATSSRTGSNEQYF; CDR3 DNA: TGTGCCACCAGCTCTCGGACAGGATCGAACGAGCAGTACTTC
D gene: TRBD2; V gene: TRBV15; clone size: NA; J gene: TRBJ2-1; CDR3 protein: CATSRAGSGGNEQFF; CDR3 DNA: TGTGCCACCAGCAGAGCCGGCAGCGGGGGAAATGAGCAGTTCTTC
D gene: NA; V gene: TRBV9; clone size: NA; J gene: TRBJ1-2; CDR3 protein: CASSVGLAYGYTF; CDR3 DNA: TGTGCCAGCAGCGTTGGACTCGCCTATGGCTACACCTTC
D gene: TRBD1; V gene: TRBV20-1; clone size: NA; J gene: TRBJ2-5; CDR3 protein: CSASKPGQGDETQYF; CDR3 DNA: TGCAGTGCTTCCAAACCGGGACAGGGGGACGAGACCCAGTACTTC
D gene: TRBD1; V gene: TRBV2; clone size: few; J gene: TRBJ2-7; CDR3 protein: CASSEVRGPFRSQYF; CDR3 DNA: TGTGCCAGCAGTGAAGTGAGGGGGCCCTTCAGGAGCCAGTACTTC
D gene: NA; V gene: TRBV12-3/TRBV12-4; clone size: NA; J gene: TRBJ2-5; CDR3 protein: CASSWILGGEQYF; CDR3 DNA: TGTGCCAGCAGCTGGATCCTCGGCGGGGAGCAGTACTTC
D gene: NA; V gene: TRBV5-5; clone size: few; J gene: TRBJ2-5; CDR3 protein: CASSREGLGETQYF; CDR3 DNA: TGTGCCAGCAGCCGTGAAGGATTGGGGGAGACCCAGTACTTC
D gene: TRBD2; V gene: TRBV28; clone size: NA; J gene: TRBJ2-3; CDR3 protein: CASSTPSSGDSTDTQYF; CDR3 DNA: TGTGCCAGCAGTACCCCGAGTAGCGGGGATAGCACAGATACGCAGTATTTT
D gene: NA; V gene: TRBV4-1; clone size: NA; J gene: TRBJ2-7; CDR3 protein: CASSQEAAPSYEQYF; CDR3 DNA: TGCGCCAGCAGCCAAGAGGCAGCTCCCTCCTACGAGCAGTACTTC
D gene: TRBD2; V gene: TRBV3-1; clone size: few; J gene: TRBJ2-7; CDR3 protein: CASSQEGLPSYNEQYF; CDR3 DNA: TGTGCCAGCAGCCAAGAGGGACTACCGTCCTACAATGAGCAGTACTTC
D gene: NA; V gene: TRBV9; clone size: few; J gene: TRBJ1-2; CDR3 protein: CASSVRAGDAAGYTF; CDR3 DNA: TGTGCCAGCAGCGTAAGGGCAGGGGACGCCGCTGGCTACACCTTC
D gene: NA; V gene: TRBV7-9; clone size: few; J gene: TRBJ1-1; CDR3 protein: CASLAMSTEAFF; CDR3 DNA: TGTGCCAGTCTCGCAATGAGCACTGAAGCTTTCTTT
D gene: TRBD2; V gene: TRBV19; clone size: NA; J gene: TRBJ2-3; CDR3 protein: CASKSGGTTDTQYF; CDR3 DNA: TGTGCCAGTAAGTCGGGGGGGACGACAGATACGCAGTATTTT
D gene: NA; V gene: TRBV29-1; clone size: NA; J gene: TRBJ2-7; CDR3 protein: CSPPSGASLSYEQYF; CDR3 DNA: TGCAGCCCCCCCTCCGGGGCCAGTTTATCCTACGAGCAGTACTTC
D gene: NA; V gene: TRBV7-6; clone size: NA; J gene: TRBJ2-7; CDR3 protein: CASSLRNLAVIYNEQYF; CDR3 DNA: TGTGCCAGCAGCTTAAGAAACTTGGCGGTTATCTACAATGAGCAGTACTTC
D gene: TRBD2; V gene: TRBV20-1; clone size: few; J gene: TRBJ2-7; CDR3 protein: CSGPGPSGVTYEQYF; CDR3 DNA: TGCAGTGGCCCTGGGCCTAGCGGGGTTACCTACGAGCAGTACTTC
D gene: TRBD1; V gene: TRBV10-3; clone size: few; J gene: TRBJ2-5; CDR3 protein: CAISESVRGLETQYF; CDR3 DNA: TGTGCCATCAGTGAGTCGGTCAGGGGGCTGGAGACCCAGTACTTC
D gene: TRBD2; V gene: TRBV7-2; clone size: NA; J gene: TRBJ2-3; CDR3 protein: CASSLRGFRLADTDTQYF; CDR3 DNA: TGTGCCAGCAGCTTAAGGGGATTCCGACTAGCGGACACAGATACGCAGTATTTT
D gene: TRBD1; V gene: TRBV6-5; clone size: NA; J gene: TRBJ2-1; CDR3 protein: CASSPPGQGKNEQFF; CDR3 DNA: TGTGCCAGCAGTCCACCGGGACAGGGGAAAAATGAGCAGTTCTTC
D gene: NA; V gene: TRBV20-1; clone size: NA; J gene: TRBJ1-5; CDR3 protein: CSASGGDISNQPQHF; CDR3 DNA: TGCAGTGCTAGTGGGGGGGACATCAGCAATCAGCCCCAGCATTTT
D gene: TRBD1; V gene: TRBV7-6; clone size: NA; J gene: TRBJ2-5; CDR3 protein: CASSLGGTGGEETQYF; CDR3 DNA: TGTGCCAGCAGCTTAGGAGGGACAGGGGGTGAAGAGACCCAGTACTTC
D gene: NA; V gene: TRBV12-3/TRBV12-4; clone size: NA; J gene: TRBJ1-1; CDR3 protein: CASSFSAGKPEAFF; CDR3 DNA: TGTGCCAGCAGTTTCAGTGCAGGGAAGCCTGAAGCTTTCTTT
D gene: NA; V gene: TRBV5-1; clone size: NA; J gene: TRBJ2-5; CDR3 protein: CASSFNQPSSYNEQYF; CDR3 DNA: TGCGCCAGCAGCTTTAATCAACCGAGCTCCTACAATGAGCAGTACTTC